Shown below are 7 T cell receptor beta chains from a single sample sequenced in a study of cytomegalovirus exposure and HLA in healthy donors. PCR used 60 Vbeta primers and 13 Jbeta primers. TCRdb's table, derived via immunoSEQ multiplex PCR, lists solely in-frame clones and lacks some. The sample lists more than 250,000 clones, 85% to 90% seen once, with 2% to 3% in the top ten. Source material: PBMCs. The receptors stem from a woman aged 18-35 years in good health and CMV-seronegative.

In the case of this clone: Compared with germline, one end of the junction differs, possibly owing to a read error. J is TRBJ1-5 and V is TRBV5-6, with TRBD1 matching 7 bases. Germline-derived CDR1 and CDR2 are SGHDT and YYEEEE. There are 14 residues in the CDR3. The CDR3 spells CACSLTGSNQPQHF. The CDR3 DNA is TGTGCCTGCAGCTTGACAGGGTCCAACCAGCCCCAGCATTTT.

This clone was seen only once. The chain couples TRBV9 to TRBJ2-3; 13 bases agree with TRBD2. V shed 3 bases and J 2 bases; nucleotides not matched to a gene: 3. The CDR3 covers 16 residues. Germline assignment: CDR1 SGDLS and CDR2 YYNGEE. This CDR3 is CASSAGTSGTTDTQYF. CDR3 bases: TGTGCCAGCAGCGCTGGGACTAGCGGGACCACAGATACGCAGTATTTT.

The count of this clone is one. V usage is TRBV6-5 and J usage is TRBJ1-6; D ambiguous. The CDR3 consists of 13 residues. Trimming pared 5 bases from V and 9 bases from J, leaving 11 bases between. Looked up from germline, CDR1 is MNHEY and CDR2 is SVGAGI. The CDR3 region has the DNA TGTGCCAGCAGTGCCCCCAGTCCTTCACCCCTCCACTTT. Translation gives CASSAPSPSPLHF.

The chain has TRBV5-4 and TRBJ2-5, with 12 nucleotides matching TRBD2. The CDR3 runs to 15 residues. CDR1 and CDR2 (germline): SGHNT, YYREEE (reference sequence). V gave up 2 bases and J gave up 13 bases; unmatched junction bases: 12. This chain's CDR3 is CASSLPSGGADGVYF. The DNA for the CDR3 is TGTGCCAGCAGCTTACCTAGCGGGGGGGCGGACGGTGTGTACTTC.

This clone was recorded once. This rearrangement joins TRBV5-6 to TRBJ1-1; no clear D gene. This CDR3 has 15 residues. Trimming cost V 4 bases and J 2 bases, with 15 bases left between them. Germline-derived CDR1 and CDR2 are SGHDT and YYEEEE. For the CDR3, the DNA is TGTGCCAGCAGCCCCGGGAAGGACCTTAACACTGAAGCTTTCTTT. It is translated as CASSPGKDLNTEAFF.

The chain uses TRBV2 and TRBJ1-5; D perhaps matches TRBD1 (6 bases). The germline V gene has CDR1 SNHLY and CDR2 FYNNEI. V was shortened by 8 bases and J by 6 bases, with 14 bases between the two germline ends. This CDR3 is built from 13 residues. CDR3 region: CASSGGAGQPQHF. The CDR3 nucleotides are TGTGCCAGCTCCGGGGGGGCGGGTCAGCCCCAGCATTTT.

This sequence joins TRBV25-1 and TRBJ1-6; D gene uncertain. Germline loops: CDR1 MGHDK, CDR2 SYGVNS. V lost 1 base, J lost 9 bases, and 7 bases lay in between. The CDR3 has 13 amino acids. The DNA for the CDR3 is TGTGCCAGCAGTGAATTCGGACTTTCACCCCTCCACTTT. It specifies CASSEFGLSPLHF. The full variable domain, with the rest looked up from reference TRBV25-1 and TRBJ1-6, is EADIYQTPRYLVIGTGKKITLECSQTMGHDKMYWYQQDPGMELHLIHYSYGVNSTEKGDLSSESTVSRIRTEHFPLTLESARPSHTSQYLCASSEFGLSPLHFGNGTRLTVT.